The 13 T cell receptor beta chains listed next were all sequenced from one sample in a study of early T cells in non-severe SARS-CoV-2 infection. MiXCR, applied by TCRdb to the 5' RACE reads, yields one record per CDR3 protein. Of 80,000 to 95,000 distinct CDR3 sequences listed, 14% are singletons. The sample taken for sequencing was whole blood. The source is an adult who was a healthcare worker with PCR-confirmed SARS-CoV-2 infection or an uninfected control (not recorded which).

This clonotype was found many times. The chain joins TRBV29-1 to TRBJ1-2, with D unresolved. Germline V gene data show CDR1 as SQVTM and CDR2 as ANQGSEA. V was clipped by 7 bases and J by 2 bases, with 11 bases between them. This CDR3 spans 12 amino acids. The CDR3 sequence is CSGSFDNYGYTF. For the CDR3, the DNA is TGCAGCGGCTCCTTTGACAACTATGGCTACACCTTC.

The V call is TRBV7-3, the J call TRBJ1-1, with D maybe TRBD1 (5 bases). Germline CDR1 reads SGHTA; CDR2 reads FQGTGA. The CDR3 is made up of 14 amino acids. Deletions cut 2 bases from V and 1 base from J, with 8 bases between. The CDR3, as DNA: TGTGCCAGCAGCTTAGGCGGGGCGAACACTGAAGCTTTCTTT. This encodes CASSLGGANTEAFF.

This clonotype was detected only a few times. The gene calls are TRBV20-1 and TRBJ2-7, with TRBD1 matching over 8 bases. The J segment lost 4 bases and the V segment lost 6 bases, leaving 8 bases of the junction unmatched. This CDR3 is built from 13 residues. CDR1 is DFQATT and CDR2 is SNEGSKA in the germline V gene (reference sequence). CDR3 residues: CSAPGTGGYEQYF. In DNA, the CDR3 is TGCAGTGCCCCTGGAACAGGGGGTTACGAGCAGTACTTC.

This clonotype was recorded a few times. The CDR3, as DNA: TGTGCCAGCAGTTTAGACAGGGGGCAAAATTCACCCCTCCACTTT. It specifies CASSLDRGQNSPLHF. V gene TRBV6-6 combines with J gene TRBJ1-6, with TRBD1 matching 10 bases. Trimming at V came to 4 bases and at J to 7 bases, leaving 4 bases not matched to a gene. The CDR3 is 15 residues long. Germline CDR1 is MNHNY and CDR2 is SVGAGI (reference sequence).

The CDR3 nucleotides are TGTGCCAGCAGTTACTCCACTGCCAGCACTGAGCAGTTCTTC. Residues: CASSYSTASTEQFF. The rearrangement joins TRBV6-6 to TRBJ2-1; D gene ambiguous. Between the trimmed V and J ends, which lost 0 bases and 9 bases, there was a span of 12 bases. The CDR3 loop spans 14 amino acids. Germline V gene lookup returns CDR1 MNHNY and CDR2 SVGAGI (reference sequence).

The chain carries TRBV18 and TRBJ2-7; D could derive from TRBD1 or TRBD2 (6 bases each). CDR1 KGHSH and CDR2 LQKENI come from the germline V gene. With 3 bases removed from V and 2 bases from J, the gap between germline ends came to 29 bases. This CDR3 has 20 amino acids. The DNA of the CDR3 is TGTGCCAGCTCACCCGCACCCGGCGAAGGGGGACTTTGGTCGCCCTACGAGCAGTACTTC. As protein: CASSPAPGEGGLWSPYEQYF.

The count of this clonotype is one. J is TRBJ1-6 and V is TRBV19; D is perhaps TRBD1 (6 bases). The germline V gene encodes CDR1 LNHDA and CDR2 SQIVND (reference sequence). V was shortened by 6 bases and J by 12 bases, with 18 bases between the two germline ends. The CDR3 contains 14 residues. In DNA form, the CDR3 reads TGTGCCAGTAGCCCGACAGGTGTGATGGGACCCCTCCACTTT. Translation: CASSPTGVMGPLHF.

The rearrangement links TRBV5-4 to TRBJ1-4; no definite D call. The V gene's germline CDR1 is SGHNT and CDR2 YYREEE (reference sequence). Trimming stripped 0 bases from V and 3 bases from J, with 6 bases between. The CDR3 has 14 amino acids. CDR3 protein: CASSLDAPNEKLFF. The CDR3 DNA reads TGTGCCAGCAGCTTGGACGCTCCTAATGAAAAACTGTTTTTT.

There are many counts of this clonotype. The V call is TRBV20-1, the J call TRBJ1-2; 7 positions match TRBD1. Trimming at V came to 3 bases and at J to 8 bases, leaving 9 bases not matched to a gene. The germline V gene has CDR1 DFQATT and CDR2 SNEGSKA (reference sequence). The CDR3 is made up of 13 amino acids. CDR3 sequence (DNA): TGCAGTGCTAGCCTGAACAGGGGCTCCGGCTACACCTTC. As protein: CSASLNRGSGYTF.

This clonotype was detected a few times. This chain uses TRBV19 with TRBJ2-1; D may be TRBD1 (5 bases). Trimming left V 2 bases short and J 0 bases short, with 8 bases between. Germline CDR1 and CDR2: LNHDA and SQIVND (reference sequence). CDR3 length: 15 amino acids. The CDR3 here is CASSIQGNSYNEQFF. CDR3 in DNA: TGTGCCAGTAGTATACAGGGCAACTCCTACAATGAGCAGTTCTTC.

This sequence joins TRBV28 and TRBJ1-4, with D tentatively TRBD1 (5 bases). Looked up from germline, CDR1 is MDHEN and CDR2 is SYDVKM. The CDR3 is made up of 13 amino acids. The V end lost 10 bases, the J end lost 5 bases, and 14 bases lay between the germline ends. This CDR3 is CATRQGGNEKLFF. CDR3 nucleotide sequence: TGTGCCACTCGCCAGGGAGGAAATGAAAAACTGTTTTTT. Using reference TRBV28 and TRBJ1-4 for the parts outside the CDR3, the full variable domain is DVKVTQSSRYLVKRTGEKVFLECVQDMDHENMFWYRQDPGLGLRLIYFSYDVKMKEKGDIPEGYSVSREKKERFSLILESASTNQTSMYLCATRQGGNEKLFFGSGTQLSVL.

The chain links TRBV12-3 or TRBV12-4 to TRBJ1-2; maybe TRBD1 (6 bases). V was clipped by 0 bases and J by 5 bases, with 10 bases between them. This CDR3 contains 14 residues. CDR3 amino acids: CASSLAGQFYGYTF. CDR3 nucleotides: TGTGCCAGCAGTTTAGCTGGACAGTTTTATGGCTACACCTTC.

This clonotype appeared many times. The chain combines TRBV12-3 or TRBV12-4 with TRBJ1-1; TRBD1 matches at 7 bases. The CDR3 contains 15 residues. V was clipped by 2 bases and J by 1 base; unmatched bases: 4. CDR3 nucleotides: TGTGCCAGCAGTTTAACCCACAGGGGGAACACTGAAGCTTTCTTT. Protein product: CASSLTHRGNTEAFF.